This paragraph reports one TCR beta chain. What it recognizes is unknown. The data derive from a study of T cell responses to AZD1222 COVID-19 vaccine. Study-level findings and limits: Donors, mostly white British, included more females; clonal diversity was possibly underestimated.

CDR3 length equals 12 residues. V shed 5 bases and J shed 6 bases, with 11 bases lying between them. Germline V CDR1 and CDR2: MNHNS, SASEGT. Sequencing was performed with immunoSEQ multiplex PCR; in TCRdb, only in-frame clones are kept and a portion is missing. The sample comprises 150,000 or so clones, about nine tenths of which are singletons, and over 1.5% rests with the top ten. This sequence joins TRBV6-1 and TRBJ2-7; a possible D gene is TRBD1 (6 bases). The sample here was peripheral blood, taken on day 0 of AZD1222 vaccination. This receptor was obtained from an adult in good health. CDR3 bases: TGTGCCAGCAGTTTCACAGGGATCGAGCAGTACTTC. It yields the protein CASSFTGIEQYF.